Each of the 28 T cell receptor beta chains below was sequenced from the same sample in a study of early T cells in non-severe SARS-CoV-2 infection. TCRdb reprocessed the 5' RACE reads with MiXCR, giving one entry per CDR3 protein. There are about 68,000 distinct CDR3 sequences in the sample; 10% to 15% occur only once, and around 1.7% lies in the top ten. The specimen sequenced was whole blood. All receptors come from an adult who was a healthcare worker with PCR-confirmed SARS-CoV-2 infection or an uninfected control (not recorded which).

There are a few counts of this clonotype. The CDR3 coding sequence is TGTGCCAGCAGTCGCCTGAGGGGGGGCTACGAGCAGTACTTC. It translates to CASSRLRGGYEQYF. This rearrangement joins TRBV12-3 or TRBV12-4 to TRBJ2-7; tentatively, D is TRBD2 (7 bases). This CDR3 spans 14 amino acids. V was clipped by 5 bases and J by 3 bases, with 14 bases between them.

This clonotype was detected ten times or more. The chain joins TRBV6-5 to TRBJ1-1, with no clear D. With 5 bases removed from V and 1 base from J, the gap between germline ends came to 14 bases. The CDR3 contains 15 residues. Germline V gives CDR1 MNHEY, CDR2 SVGAGI. CDR3 region: CASSNPTGWNTEAFF. DNA of the CDR3: TGTGCCAGCAGTAACCCCACGGGCTGGAACACTGAAGCTTTCTTT.

V gene TRBV5-1 combines with J gene TRBJ1-4; a possible D gene is TRBD1 (5 bases). There are 14 residues in the CDR3. CDR1 and CDR2 (germline): SGHRS, YFSETQ. The V gene lost 1 base and the J gene lost 7 bases, with 11 bases spanning the gap. CDR3 residues: CASSLIQGTEKLFF. CDR3 in DNA: TGCGCCAGCAGCTTGATCCAGGGAACTGAAAAACTGTTTTTT.

V and J are TRBV5-1 and TRBJ1-6, with 7 bases matching TRBD1. The J segment lost 10 bases and the V segment lost 0 bases, leaving 7 bases of the junction unmatched. In germline, CDR1 is SGHRS, CDR2 YFSETQ. The CDR3 sequence is 15 residues long. CDR3 in amino acids: CASSLDARGSSPLHF. DNA for the CDR3: TGCGCCAGCAGCTTGGATGCCAGGGGGTCATCACCCCTCCACTTT. Full variable domain (missing parts from reference TRBV5-1 and TRBJ1-6): KAGVTQTPRYLIKTRGQQVTLSCSPISGHRSVSWYQQTPGQGLQFLFEYFSETQRNKGNFPGRFSGRQFSNSRSEMNVSTLELGDSALYLCASSLDARGSSPLHFGNGTRLTVT.

This clonotype has a handful of counts. This sequence joins TRBV4-2 and TRBJ2-7; no firm D call. Trimming took 3 bases from V and 3 from J, leaving 18 bases between them. Looked up from germline, CDR1 is LGHNA and CDR2 is YNFKEQ. The CDR3 contains 16 residues. The CDR3 DNA is TGTGCCAGCAGCCAGGGTTCGGCGGTAGCACACTACGAGCAGTACTTC. Its protein is CASSQGSAVAHYEQYF.

Many counts were recorded for this clonotype. The chain employs TRBV6-2 or TRBV6-3 and TRBJ2-4; weak D call: TRBD2 (5 bases). There are 20 residues in the CDR3. Trimming cost V 6 bases and J 1 base, with 28 bases left between them. Germline assignment: CDR1 MNHEY and CDR2 SVGEGT. The CDR3 DNA is TGTGCCAGCAGAAATTTTCTTCCGGCGCGGGCCGACCTTGCCAAAAACATTCAGTACTTC. The encoded protein is CASRNFLPARADLAKNIQYF.

This rearrangement joins TRBV29-1 to TRBJ2-7, with TRBD1 matching over 8 bases. This CDR3 has 12 amino acids. V dropped 4 bases and J dropped 5; count of bases not matched to a gene: 4. The germline V gene has CDR1 SQVTM and CDR2 ANQGSEA. CDR3 amino acids: CSVARGPDEQYF. As DNA, the CDR3 is TGCAGCGTTGCCAGGGGGCCGGACGAGCAGTACTTC.

This clonotype was seen more than once but under ten times. This chain links TRBV6-2 or TRBV6-3 with TRBJ2-1, with 10 bases identical to TRBD2. Trimming at V came to 7 bases and at J to 9 bases, leaving 9 bases not matched to a gene. The germline V gene encodes CDR1 MNHEY and CDR2 SVGEGT. The CDR3 spans 14 residues. The CDR3, as DNA: TGTGCCAGCAACAGCGGGGGGGCCGTGGGTGAGCAGTTCTTC. Protein product: CASNSGGAVGEQFF.

This clonotype was recorded at least ten times. V is TRBV11-2 and J is TRBJ1-1; tentatively, D is TRBD1 (5 bases). The V gene's germline CDR1 is SGHAT and CDR2 FQNNGV. CDR3 length equals 21 residues. With 5 bases removed from V and 0 bases from J, the gap between germline ends came to 31 bases. The CDR3 DNA reads as TGTGCCAGCAGCCCTCGACACCAGGGTCGGTCGGGGAGGGCCTTGAACACTGAAGCTTTCTTT. It encodes CASSPRHQGRSGRALNTEAFF.

This clonotype was detected only a few times. V is TRBV5-1 and J is TRBJ2-1; TRBD1 agrees at 9 bases. CDR3 length equals 18 residues. Germline V gene data show CDR1 as SGHRS and CDR2 as YFSETQ. V gave up 4 bases and J gave up 5 bases; unmatched junction bases: 16. This CDR3 reads CASSPHRGLLSPNNEQFF. The CDR3 region has the DNA TGCGCCAGCAGCCCACACAGGGGGCTTCTGTCCCCAAACAATGAGCAGTTCTTC.

This clonotype was seen many times. The gene calls are TRBV9 and TRBJ1-1; D may be TRBD1 (5 bases). CDR1 is SGDLS and CDR2 is YYNGEE in the germline V gene. The CDR3 length is 19 residues. Trimming removed 0 bases at V and 0 bases at J, with 21 bases between. The CDR3 DNA sequence: TGTGCCAGCAGCGTAGATCCTGGGGCAGATGTTACGTTGAACACTGAAGCTTTCTTT. As protein: CASSVDPGADVTLNTEAFF.

This clonotype was counted many times. The chain is built from TRBV30 and TRBJ1-3; the match to TRBD1 covers 7 bases. The germline V gene encodes CDR1 GTSNPN and CDR2 SVGIG (reference sequence). The CDR3 sequence is 14 residues long. With V trimmed by 4 bases and J by 4 bases, 7 bases remained unmatched. CDR3 DNA sequence: TGTGCCTGGACGACCGGGACAGTCGGAAACACCATATATTTT. Protein sequence: CAWTTGTVGNTIYF.

The chain carries TRBV6-1 and TRBJ1-6; D is perhaps TRBD1 (5 bases). V was trimmed by 0 bases and J by 14 bases, leaving 11 bases between them. The CDR3 has 13 residues. Germline V gives CDR1 MNHNS, CDR2 SASEGT. The CDR3 here is CASSEAGEMALHF. The CDR3 coding sequence is TGTGCCAGCAGTGAAGCGGGGGAGATGGCCCTCCACTTT.

The chain combines TRBV6-6 with TRBJ2-3; a weak D match, TRBD2 (5 bases). The CDR3 spans 14 residues. With 5 bases removed from V and 2 bases from J, the gap between germline ends came to 11 bases. Germline CDR1 reads MNHNY; CDR2 reads SVGAGI (reference sequence). The CDR3 DNA reads TGTGCCAGCAGTCGAGCGGCAATCACAGATACGCAGTATTTT. Translating it yields CASSRAAITDTQYF.

This clonotype has ten or more counts. The genes are TRBV9 and TRBJ2-5, with TRBD2 matching 10 bases. The CDR3 covers 15 residues. Germline V gene sequence: CDR1 SGDLS, CDR2 YYNGEE. V trimming: 2 bases; J trimming: 1 base; junction bases outside the gene matches: 2. The CDR3 DNA reads as TGTGCCAGCAGCGTTGGACTAGCGGTCCAAGAGACCCAGTACTTC. As protein: CASSVGLAVQETQYF.

This clonotype has more than one count but fewer than ten. The CDR3 DNA is TGTGCCACCAGCAGAGATCGGCCTAGCGGGCAAGAGACCCAGTACTTC. Encoded protein: CATSRDRPSGQETQYF. The chain recombines TRBV15 with TRBJ2-5, with 8 bases matching TRBD2. Germline assignment: CDR1 LNHNV and CDR2 YYDKDF (reference sequence). Trimming took 0 bases from V and 2 from J; bases not matched to a gene: 5. This CDR3 has 16 amino acids. Full variable domain (rest looked up from reference TRBV15 and TRBJ2-5): DAMVIQNPRYQVTQFGKPVTLSCSQTLNHNVMYWYQQKSSQAPKLLFHYYDKDFNNEADTPDNFQSRRPNTSFCFLDIRSPGLGDTAMYLCATSRDRPSGQETQYFGPGTRLLVL.

This clonotype was recorded many times. The rearrangement links TRBV12-3 or TRBV12-4 to TRBJ2-3, with a tentative D call TRBD2 (5 bases). The V end was cut by 2 bases, the J end by 3 bases, with 12 bases between. The CDR3 sequence is 15 residues long. The CDR3 region is CASSLSHSGTDTQYF. The CDR3 bases are TGTGCCAGCAGTTTATCGCATTCGGGGACAGATACGCAGTATTTT.

This clonotype showed up just a few times. The chain uses TRBV11-2 and TRBJ2-7, with 8 bases fitting TRBD1. The V gene's germline CDR1 is SGHAT and CDR2 FQNNGV. The CDR3 length is 15 residues. V trimming: 3 bases; J trimming: 0 bases; junction bases outside the gene matches: 4. DNA for the CDR3: TGTGCCAGCAGCTTCGGACAGGGAAGCTCCTACGAGCAGTACTTC. Its translation: CASSFGQGSSYEQYF.

This clonotype appeared a few times. V is TRBV29-1 and J is TRBJ2-1; tentatively, D is TRBD2 (7 bases). Germline loops: CDR1 SQVTM, CDR2 ANQGSEA. Trimming shortened V by 4 bases and J by 4 bases, and 14 bases separated the two germline ends. There are 14 residues in the CDR3. As DNA, the CDR3 is TGCAGCGTTGGTTGGCGGGGGCCTTACAATGAGCAGTTCTTC. Translation: CSVGWRGPYNEQFF.

The chain links TRBV3-1 to TRBJ2-5, with 11 bases aligning to TRBD2. J was trimmed by 4 bases and V by 4 bases; bases with no gene match: 2. Looked up from germline, CDR1 is LGHDT and CDR2 is YNNKEL (reference sequence). The CDR3 is 14 residues long. CDR3 in DNA: TGTGCCAGCAGCCTAACTAGCGGGGGAGAGACCCAGTACTTC. It codes for CASSLTSGGETQYF.

This clonotype was seen a handful of times. The rearrangement joins TRBV6-2 or TRBV6-3 to TRBJ1-1; D gene uncertain. Germline lookup yields CDR1 MNHEY and CDR2 SVGEGT. CDR3 length: 14 amino acids. Trimming left V 5 bases short and J 1 base short, with 11 bases between. The CDR3 protein is CASSLVTTNTEAFF. The CDR3 nucleotides read TGTGCCAGCAGTCTCGTAACGACGAACACTGAAGCTTTCTTT.

This clonotype was detected a few times. The J gene is TRBJ2-3, the V gene TRBV9; either TRBD1 or TRBD2 may supply D (5 bases each). V lost 0 bases and J 3 bases, leaving 14 bases between the germline ends. The CDR3 runs to 16 residues. The germline V gene has CDR1 SGDLS and CDR2 YYNGEE. CDR3 sequence reads: CASSVEGSGPTDTQYF. The CDR3 DNA reads as TGTGCCAGCAGCGTAGAGGGGAGTGGCCCGACAGATACGCAGTATTTT.

This clonotype was counted ten times or more. V usage is TRBV7-8 and J usage is TRBJ1-3, with 9 bases aligning to TRBD1. J lost 0 bases, V lost 5 bases, and 8 bases had no gene match. The CDR3 length is 17 residues. Germline CDR1 reads SGHVS; CDR2 reads FQNEAQ. The CDR3 reads CASSQTGTGSSGNTIYF. Here the CDR3 DNA reads TGTGCCAGCAGCCAAACCGGGACAGGGAGCTCTGGAAACACCATATATTTT.

This clonotype occurred many times. This chain uses TRBV11-2 with TRBJ2-2; 11 nucleotides line up with TRBD2. The J segment lost 7 bases and the V segment lost 5 bases, leaving 6 bases of the junction unmatched. This CDR3 region has 15 residues. Germline loops: CDR1 SGHAT, CDR2 FQNNGV. The CDR3 nucleotides are TGTGCCAGCAGCCCGCTAGCGGGGGGCCTCGGGGAGCTGTTTTTT. It encodes CASSPLAGGLGELFF.

This chain connects TRBV7-2 to TRBJ2-5; D gene unclear. This CDR3 is built from 11 residues. Per the germline V gene, CDR1 is SGHTA and CDR2 is FQGNSA. V was pared by 1 base and J by 8 bases, with 5 bases between. For the CDR3, the DNA is TGTGCCAGCAGCTTAGGCTCTACCCAGTACTTC. This codes for CASSLGSTQYF.

CDR3: CASSLADRYYGYTF. The CDR3 DNA sequence: TGCGCCAGCAGCTTGGCCGACAGATACTATGGCTACACCTTC. The rearrangement uses TRBV5-1 and TRBJ1-2, with TRBD1 as a possible D gene (5 bases). This CDR3 region has 14 residues. V shed 0 bases and J shed 3 bases, with 9 bases lying between them. Looked up from germline, CDR1 is SGHRS and CDR2 is YFSETQ.

This clonotype was seen a few times. V is TRBV6-6 and J is TRBJ2-7; TRBD1 matches 7 bases. J gave up 3 bases and V 6 bases, and 5 bases lay outside the gene matches. Germline V gene lookup returns CDR1 MNHNY and CDR2 SVGAGI (reference sequence). The CDR3 loop spans 13 amino acids. CDR3 nucleotide sequence: TGTGCCAGCAGAAAGGGACAGCTCTACGAGCAGTACTTC. Its protein is CASRKGQLYEQYF.

This chain links TRBV29-1 with TRBJ2-6; a weak D match, TRBD1 (6 bases). Germline V CDR1 and CDR2: SQVTM, ANQGSEA. CDR3 length equals 17 residues. The germline V and J ends were trimmed by 4 bases and 4 bases, with 20 bases remaining between them. CDR3 in DNA: TGCAGCGTTGGCGACAGGTTCACTGGGTCGGGGGCCAACGTCCTGACTTTC. This gives the protein CSVGDRFTGSGANVLTF.